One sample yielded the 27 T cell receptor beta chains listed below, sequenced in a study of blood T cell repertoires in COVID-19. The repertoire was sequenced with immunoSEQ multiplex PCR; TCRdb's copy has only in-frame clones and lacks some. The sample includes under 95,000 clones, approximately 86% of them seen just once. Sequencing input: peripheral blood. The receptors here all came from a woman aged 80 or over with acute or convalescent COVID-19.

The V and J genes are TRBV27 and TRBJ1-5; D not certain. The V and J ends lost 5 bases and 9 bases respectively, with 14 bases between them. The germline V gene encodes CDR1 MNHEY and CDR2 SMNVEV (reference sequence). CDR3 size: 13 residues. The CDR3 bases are TGTGCCAGCAGTGGGGAGCGGTGGGGGCCCCAGCATTTT. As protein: CASSGERWGPQHF.

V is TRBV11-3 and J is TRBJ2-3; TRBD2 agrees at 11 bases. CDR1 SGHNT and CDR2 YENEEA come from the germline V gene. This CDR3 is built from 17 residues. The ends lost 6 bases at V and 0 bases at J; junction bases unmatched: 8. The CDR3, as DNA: TGTGCCAGCAGTCGACTAGCGGGGAGTGCTAGCACAGATACGCAGTATTTT. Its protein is CASSRLAGSASTDTQYF.

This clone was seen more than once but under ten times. CDR3 in amino acids: CASSQDRTSGGEDTQYF. CDR3 sequence (DNA): TGTGCCAGCAGCCAAGATCGAACTAGCGGGGGGGAGGATACGCAGTATTTT. J is TRBJ2-3 and V is TRBV4-2; 13 positions agree with TRBD2. CDR3 size: 17 residues. Germline CDR1 reads LGHNA; CDR2 reads YNFKEQ. The J segment lost 6 bases and the V segment lost 0 bases, leaving 6 bases of the junction unmatched.

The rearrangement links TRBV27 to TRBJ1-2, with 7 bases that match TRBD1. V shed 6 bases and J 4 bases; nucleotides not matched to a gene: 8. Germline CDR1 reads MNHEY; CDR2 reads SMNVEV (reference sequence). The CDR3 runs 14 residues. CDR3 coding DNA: TGTGCCAGCAGGCCTTCGCGGGACAGCTATGGCTACACCTTC. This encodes CASRPSRDSYGYTF.

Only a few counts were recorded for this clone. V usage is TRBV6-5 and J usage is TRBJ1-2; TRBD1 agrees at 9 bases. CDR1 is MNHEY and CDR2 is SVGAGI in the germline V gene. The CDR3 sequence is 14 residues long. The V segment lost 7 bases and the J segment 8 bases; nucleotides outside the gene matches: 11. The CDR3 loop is CASIPTGGRGGYTF. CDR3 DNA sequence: TGTGCCAGCATCCCGACAGGGGGAAGAGGGGGCTACACCTTC.

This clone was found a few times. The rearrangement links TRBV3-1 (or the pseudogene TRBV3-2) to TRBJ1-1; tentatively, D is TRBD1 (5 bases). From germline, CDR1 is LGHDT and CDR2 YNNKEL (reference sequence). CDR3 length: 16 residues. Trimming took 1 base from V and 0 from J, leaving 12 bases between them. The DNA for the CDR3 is TGTGCCAGCAGCCAAGGGGCAGGGCCCTTGAACACTGAAGCTTTCTTT. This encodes CASSQGAGPLNTEAFF.

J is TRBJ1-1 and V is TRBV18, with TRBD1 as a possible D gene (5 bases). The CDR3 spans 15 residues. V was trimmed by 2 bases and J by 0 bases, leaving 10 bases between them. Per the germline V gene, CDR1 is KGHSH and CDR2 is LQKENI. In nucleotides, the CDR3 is TGTGCCAGCTCACCAGGAGGGGCACTGAACACTGAAGCTTTCTTT. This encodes CASSPGGALNTEAFF.

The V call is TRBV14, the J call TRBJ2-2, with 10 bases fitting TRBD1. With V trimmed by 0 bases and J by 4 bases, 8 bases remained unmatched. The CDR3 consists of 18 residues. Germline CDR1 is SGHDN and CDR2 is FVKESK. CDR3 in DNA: TGTGCCAGCAGCCAAGACCACCGGGACAGGGGAATCACCGGGGAGCTGTTTTTT. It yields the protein CASSQDHRDRGITGELFF. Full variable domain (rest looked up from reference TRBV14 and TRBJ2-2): EAGVTQFPSHSVIEKGQTVTLRCDPISGHDNLYWYRRVMGKEIKFLLHFVKESKQDESGMPNNRFLAERTGGTYSTLKVQPAELEDSGVYFCASSQDHRDRGITGELFFGEGSRLTVL.

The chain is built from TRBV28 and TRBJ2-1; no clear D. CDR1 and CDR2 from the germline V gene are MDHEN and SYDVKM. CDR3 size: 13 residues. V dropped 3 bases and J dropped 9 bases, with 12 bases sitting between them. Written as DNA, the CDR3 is TGTGCCAGCAGTTTTAGTGACCGGAGTGAGCAGTTCTTC. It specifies CASSFSDRSEQFF.

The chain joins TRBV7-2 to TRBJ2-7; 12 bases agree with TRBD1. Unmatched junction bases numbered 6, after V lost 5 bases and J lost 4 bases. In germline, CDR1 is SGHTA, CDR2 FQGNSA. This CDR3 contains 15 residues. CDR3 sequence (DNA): TGTGCCAGCAGCGCCCGGGACAGGGGGCGGTACGAGCAGTACTTC. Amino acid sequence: CASSARDRGRYEQYF.

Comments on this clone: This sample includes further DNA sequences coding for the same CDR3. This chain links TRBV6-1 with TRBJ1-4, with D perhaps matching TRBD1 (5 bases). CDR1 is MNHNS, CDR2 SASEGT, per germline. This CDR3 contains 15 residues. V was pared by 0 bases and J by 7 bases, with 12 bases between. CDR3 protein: CASSEARGGVEKLFF. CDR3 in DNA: TGTGCCAGCAGTGAAGCAAGGGGAGGGGTTGAAAAACTGTTTTTT.

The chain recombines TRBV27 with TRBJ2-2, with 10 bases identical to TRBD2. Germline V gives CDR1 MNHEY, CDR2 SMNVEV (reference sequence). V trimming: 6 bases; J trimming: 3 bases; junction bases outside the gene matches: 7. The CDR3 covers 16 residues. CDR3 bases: TGTGCCAGCAGCTCGGATAGCGGGAGGTACACCGGGGAGCTGTTTTTT. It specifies CASSSDSGRYTGELFF.

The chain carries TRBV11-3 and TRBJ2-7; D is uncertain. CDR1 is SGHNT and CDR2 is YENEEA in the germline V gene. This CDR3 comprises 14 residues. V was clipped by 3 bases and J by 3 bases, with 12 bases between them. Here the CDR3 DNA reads TGTGCCAGCAGCTTTACAGATCCCCTCTACGAGCAGTACTTC. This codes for CASSFTDPLYEQYF.

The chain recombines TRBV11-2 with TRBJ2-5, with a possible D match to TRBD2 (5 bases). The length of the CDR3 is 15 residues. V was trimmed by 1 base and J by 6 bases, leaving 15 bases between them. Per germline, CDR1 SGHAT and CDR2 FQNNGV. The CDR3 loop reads CASSLVSQREQTQYF. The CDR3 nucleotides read TGTGCCAGCAGCTTAGTGAGCCAGAGGGAGCAGACCCAGTACTTC.

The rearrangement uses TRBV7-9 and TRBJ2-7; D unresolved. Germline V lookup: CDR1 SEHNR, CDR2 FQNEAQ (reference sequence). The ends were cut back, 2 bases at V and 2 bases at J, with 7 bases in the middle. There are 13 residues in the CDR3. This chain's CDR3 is CASSLTTTYEQYF. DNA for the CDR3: TGTGCCAGCAGCTTAACTACCACCTACGAGCAGTACTTC.

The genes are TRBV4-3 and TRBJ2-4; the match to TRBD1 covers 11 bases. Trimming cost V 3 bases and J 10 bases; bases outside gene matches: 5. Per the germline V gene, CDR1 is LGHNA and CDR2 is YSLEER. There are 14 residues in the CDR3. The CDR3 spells CASSHGQGAGIQYF. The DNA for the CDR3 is TGCGCCAGCAGCCACGGACAGGGGGCTGGTATTCAGTACTTC.

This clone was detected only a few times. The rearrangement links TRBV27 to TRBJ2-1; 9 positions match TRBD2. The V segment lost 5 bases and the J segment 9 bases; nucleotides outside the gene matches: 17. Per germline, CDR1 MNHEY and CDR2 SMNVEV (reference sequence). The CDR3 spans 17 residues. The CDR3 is CASSHPPGTSPSGEQFF. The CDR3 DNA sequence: TGTGCCAGCAGTCACCCCCCCGGGACTAGCCCATCGGGTGAGCAGTTCTTC.

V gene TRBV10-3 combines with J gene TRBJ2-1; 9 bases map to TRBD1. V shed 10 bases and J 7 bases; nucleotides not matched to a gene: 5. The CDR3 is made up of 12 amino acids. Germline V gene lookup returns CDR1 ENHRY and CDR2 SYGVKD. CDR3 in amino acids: CATSQGANEQFF. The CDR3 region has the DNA TGTGCCACCTCACAGGGGGCGAATGAGCAGTTCTTC.

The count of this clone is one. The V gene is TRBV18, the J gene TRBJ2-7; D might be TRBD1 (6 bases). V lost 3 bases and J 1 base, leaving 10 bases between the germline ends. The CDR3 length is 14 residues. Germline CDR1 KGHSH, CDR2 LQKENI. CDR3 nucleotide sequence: TGTGCCAGCTCACCGGGCCAGGGGTCCTACGAGCAGTACTTC. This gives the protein CASSPGQGSYEQYF.

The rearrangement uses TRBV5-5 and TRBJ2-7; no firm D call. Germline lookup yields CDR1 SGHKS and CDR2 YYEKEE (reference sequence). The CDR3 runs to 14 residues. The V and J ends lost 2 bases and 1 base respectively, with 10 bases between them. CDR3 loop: CASSFLSGSYEQYF. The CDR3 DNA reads TGTGCCAGCAGCTTCTTGTCCGGGTCCTACGAGCAGTACTTC.

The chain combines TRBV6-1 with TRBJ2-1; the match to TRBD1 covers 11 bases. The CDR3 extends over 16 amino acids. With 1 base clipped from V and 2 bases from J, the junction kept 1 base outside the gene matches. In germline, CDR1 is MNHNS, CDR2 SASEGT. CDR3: CASSEGTGGPYNEQFF. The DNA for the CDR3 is TGTGCCAGCAGTGAAGGGACAGGGGGCCCCTACAATGAGCAGTTCTTC.

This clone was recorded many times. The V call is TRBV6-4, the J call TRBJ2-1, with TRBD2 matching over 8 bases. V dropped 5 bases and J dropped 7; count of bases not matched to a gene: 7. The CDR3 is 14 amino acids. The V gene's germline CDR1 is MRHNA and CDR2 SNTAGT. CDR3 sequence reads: CASSPGGGANEQFF. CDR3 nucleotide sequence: TGTGCCAGCAGTCCCGGGGGGGGAGCAAATGAGCAGTTCTTC.

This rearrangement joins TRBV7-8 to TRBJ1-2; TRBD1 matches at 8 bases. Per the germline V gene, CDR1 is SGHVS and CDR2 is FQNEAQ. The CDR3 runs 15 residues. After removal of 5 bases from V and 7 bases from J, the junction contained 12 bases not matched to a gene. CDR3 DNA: TGTGCCAGCAGCCCCCGAACCTCAGGGGGCACTGGCTACACCTTC. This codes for CASSPRTSGGTGYTF.

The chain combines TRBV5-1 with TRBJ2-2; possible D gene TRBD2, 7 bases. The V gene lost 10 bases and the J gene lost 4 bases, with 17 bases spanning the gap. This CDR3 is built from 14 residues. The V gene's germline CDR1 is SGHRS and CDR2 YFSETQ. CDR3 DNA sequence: TGCGCCCCCAGCTTTCGGGGGGCCACCGGGGAGCTGTTTTTT. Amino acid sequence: CAPSFRGATGELFF.

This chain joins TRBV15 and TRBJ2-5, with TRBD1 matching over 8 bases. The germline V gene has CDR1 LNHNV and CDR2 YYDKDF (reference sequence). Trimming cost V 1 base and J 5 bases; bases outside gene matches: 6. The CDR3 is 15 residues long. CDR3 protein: CATSRANTGGETQYF. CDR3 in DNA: TGTGCCACCAGCAGAGCCAACACAGGGGGGGAGACCCAGTACTTC. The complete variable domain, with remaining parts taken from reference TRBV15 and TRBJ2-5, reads DAMVIQNPRYQVTQFGKPVTLSCSQTLNHNVMYWYQQKSSQAPKLLFHYYDKDFNNEADTPDNFQSRRPNTSFCFLDIRSPGLGDTAMYLCATSRANTGGETQYFGPGTRLLVL.

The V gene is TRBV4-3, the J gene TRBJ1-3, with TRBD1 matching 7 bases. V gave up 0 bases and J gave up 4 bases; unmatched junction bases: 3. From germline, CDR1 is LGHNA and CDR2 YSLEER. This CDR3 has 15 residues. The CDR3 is CASSQDTGDGNTIYF. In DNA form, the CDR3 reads TGCGCCAGCAGCCAAGACACAGGGGACGGAAACACCATATATTTT.

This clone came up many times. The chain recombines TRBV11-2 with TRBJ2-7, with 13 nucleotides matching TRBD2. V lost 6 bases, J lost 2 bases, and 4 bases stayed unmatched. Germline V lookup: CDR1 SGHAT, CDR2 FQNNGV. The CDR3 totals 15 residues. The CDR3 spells CASRAGTSGTYEQYF. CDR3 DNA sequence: TGTGCCAGCAGAGCCGGGACTAGCGGGACCTACGAGCAGTACTTC.